Listed below are T cell receptor beta chains from one sample, sequenced in a study of blood T cell repertoires in COVID-19. Here immunoSEQ multiplex PCR was the method, and the copy in TCRdb shows in-frame clones only, minus some. Among more than 50,000 clones listed, approximately 85% were seen once. The material sequenced was peripheral blood. The receptors here all came from a human donor in a cohort sampled during active COVID-19. The CDR3 runs from the conserved cysteine through the conserved F or W. Each record gives: V gene, J gene, CDR3 protein.

TRBV21-1	TRBJ1-2	CASSKRSYGYTF
TRBV6-2/TRBV6-3	TRBJ2-1	CASSRSGGAGNEQFF
TRBV4-3	TRBJ1-4	CASSQDYRGNNEKLFF
TRBV19	TRBJ1-5	CARVRGSPAQHF
TRBV7-9	TRBJ2-3	CASSPGLALDTQYF
TRBV30	TRBJ2-2	CAWSSQNTGELFF
TRBV2	TRBJ2-1	CASSGLAGGLGINEQFF
TRBV6-2/TRBV6-3	TRBJ2-7	CASSYKLGQGSYEQYF
TRBV7-2	TRBJ2-3	CASRGTSGGLGTDTQYF
TRBV5-1	TRBJ1-6	CASSLDRAAGSPLHF
TRBV6-2/TRBV6-3	TRBJ2-1	CASSYSREGVPNEQFF
TRBV5-1	TRBJ2-7	CASSGGQGALYEQYF
TRBV6-2/TRBV6-3	TRBJ1-5	CASSPRTGGRQPQHF
TRBV2	TRBJ2-2	CASKSTVNTGELFF
TRBV10-3	TRBJ2-1	CAISKNPGKDEQFF
TRBV6-5	TRBJ1-5	CASSYRGSGNQPQHF
TRBV24-1	TRBJ2-5	CATSTRQGVVETQYF
TRBV9	TRBJ2-3	CASSVGGGASGDTQYF
TRBV10-1	TRBJ1-6	CATIPSRGSPLHF
TRBV6-2/TRBV6-3	TRBJ1-5	CASSYSSQNGGQPQHF
TRBV18	TRBJ2-5	CASSPTRRSETQYF
TRBV11-2	TRBJ2-5	CASSLRASGGAGETQYF
TRBV6-5	TRBJ1-1	CASSYSQGSTEAFF
TRBV5-4	TRBJ2-1	CASSPGGSSYNEQFF